The subject of this entry is one T cell receptor beta chain. Antigen unknown. The method was immunoSEQ multiplex PCR; TCRdb's version includes in-frame clones alone and lacks a portion of them. The sample holds 280,000 or so clones; 70% to 90% are singletons and the top ten take roughly 0.93%. The sample comes from a study of cytomegalovirus exposure and HLA in healthy donors. Study overall: The 650 to 850 first-cohort repertoires and the 95 to 150 validation repertoires shared the same platform, a later analysis reported.

The study's findings and limits: High sensitivity and specificity were reportedly achieved when the classifier diagnosed cytomegalovirus status. Overall, roughly 150 TCR beta chains were annotated as cytomegalovirus-associated. Most sequenced TCRs were rare (though some public TCRs occurred in many donors).

Input material: PBMCs. The origin of this receptor is a woman younger than 30 in good health and CMV-seronegative.

This chain's CDR3 is CASRSSGWAREQYF. The CDR3 nucleotides are TGTGCCAGCCGATCTAGCGGGTGGGCCCGCGAGCAGTACTTC. The chain has TRBV6-1 and TRBJ2-7; 8 bases are a match to TRBD2. V gave up 8 bases and J gave up 6 bases; unmatched junction bases: 12. This CDR3 spans 14 amino acids. The V gene's germline CDR1 is MNHNS and CDR2 SASEGT.